The TCR beta chain described here comes from a study of CD8 T cells in Susac syndrome. Roughly 0.45 to 1 ug RNA was reverse transcribed with random hexamers. The immunoSEQ assay covered 54 Vbeta and 13 Jbeta segments for CDR3. TCRdb used MiXCR to reprocess the immunoSEQ multiplex PCR reads, holding one entry per CDR3 protein. The sample yields a few hundred thousand distinct CDR3 sequences, approximately 92% seen once. With 7 bases removed from V and 4 bases from J, the gap between germline ends came to 15 bases. Germline V CDR1 and CDR2: SGDLS, YYNGEE. This CDR3 is 13 amino acids long. The V and J genes are TRBV9 and TRBJ2-7; unclear D gene. Sequenced sample: CD4+ T cells from PBMCs. The TCR was taken from a human donor with multiple sclerosis. CDR3: CASDEWIRYEQYF. CDR3 in DNA: TGTGCCAGCGATGAATGGATTAGGTACGAGCAGTACTTC.